One and the same sample provided the 31 T cell receptor beta chains below, sequenced in a study of Graves' ophthalmopathy and Graves' hyperthyroidism. CDR3 regions of TCR beta were amplified from RNA transcripts. HTBI primers primed a first-round RT-PCR, and a second-round multiplex PCR followed. Each CDR3 protein gets one entry after TCRdb re-called the multiplex PCR reads with MiXCR. The sample consists of about 1.2 million distinct CDR3 sequences, less than 45% of them appearing once. Sequencing used peripheral blood or thyroid tissue (not recorded which). Receptors originate from an adult man with Graves' hyperthyroidism.

This clonotype was counted at least ten times. CDR3 loop: CASSLGITNTEAFF. The CDR3, as DNA: TGTGCCAGCAGCTTAGGGATCACGAACACTGAAGCTTTCTTT. The rearrangement joins TRBV7-8 to TRBJ1-1; D not certain. CDR3 length equals 14 residues. The V gene lost 1 base and the J gene lost 1 base, with 7 bases spanning the gap. The V gene's germline CDR1 is SGHVS and CDR2 FQNEAQ.

This clonotype was detected ten times or more. J is TRBJ1-6 and V is TRBV20-1, with D uncertain. This CDR3 comprises 11 residues. CDR1 DFQATT and CDR2 SNEGSKA come from the germline V gene (reference sequence). Between the trimmed V and J ends, which lost 6 bases and 7 bases, there was a span of 7 bases. The DNA of the CDR3 is TGCAGTGCCACAAGAAATTCACCCCTCCACTTT. It codes for CSATRNSPLHF.

The chain has TRBV5-8 and TRBJ2-7; TRBD1 aligns across 9 bases. The CDR3 consists of 15 residues. Germline loops: CDR1 SGHTS, CDR2 YDEGEE. J was trimmed by 2 bases and V by 2 bases; bases with no gene match: 5. CDR3 amino acids: CASSLDRQGAYEQYF. The CDR3 bases are TGTGCCAGCAGCTTAGACCGACAGGGGGCCTACGAGCAGTACTTC. The full variable domain, its missing parts supplied by reference TRBV5-8 and TRBJ2-7, is EAGVTQSPTHLIKTRGQQATLRCSPISGHTSVYWYQQALGLGLQFLLWYDEGEERNRGNFPPRFSGRQFPNYSSELNVNALELEDSALYLCASSLDRQGAYEQYFGPGTRLTVT.

This clonotype came up a few times. The chain is built from TRBV4-1 and TRBJ2-2; D not certain. V lost 0 bases to trimming and J lost 5 bases, with 13 bases between them. CDR1 MGHRA and CDR2 YSYEKL come from the germline V gene. The CDR3 has 16 residues. The DNA of the CDR3 is TGCGCCAGCAGCCAAGATAAGGGTTCGATGACCGGGGAGCTGTTTTTT. Its protein is CASSQDKGSMTGELFF.

This clonotype occurred many times. This sequence joins TRBV5-8 and TRBJ1-2; 7 positions agree with TRBD1. V lost 3 bases and J lost 5; bases outside the gene matches: 10. There are 15 residues in the CDR3. Per germline, CDR1 SGHTS and CDR2 YDEGEE. The CDR3 DNA reads as TGTGCCAGCAGCTCCCCACAGGGGTCGGGGTATGGCTACACCTTC. Translated, it gives CASSSPQGSGYGYTF.

This clonotype was picked up many times. The chain recombines TRBV7-2 with TRBJ2-7; D gene ambiguous. There are 13 residues in the CDR3. Trimming shortened V by 4 bases and J by 3 bases, and 10 bases separated the two germline ends. Germline CDR1 reads SGHTA; CDR2 reads FQGNSA. Written as DNA, the CDR3 is TGTGCCAGCAGCTCCTCCATATACTACGAGCAGTACTTC. Translation: CASSSSIYYEQYF.

In DNA form, the CDR3 reads TGCAGTGCTAGAGCCCACAGGGGAACCTTTCCCTACGAGCAGTACTTC. Translated: CSARAHRGTFPYEQYF. This chain joins TRBV20-1 and TRBJ2-7; 7 positions agree with TRBD1. Germline values: CDR1 DFQATT, CDR2 SNEGSKA (reference sequence). V dropped 1 base and J dropped 2; count of bases not matched to a gene: 11. The CDR3 length is 16 residues.

The sample holds a few counts of this clonotype. V is TRBV29-1 and J is TRBJ2-6; D is ambiguous. CDR1 SQVTM and CDR2 ANQGSEA come from the germline V gene. Trimming removed 3 bases at V and 7 bases at J, with 7 bases between. The CDR3 is made up of 12 amino acids. The CDR3 region has the DNA TGCAGCGTTGAGACCGGAGCCAACGTCCTGACTTTC. It encodes CSVETGANVLTF.

As to this clonotype: A much larger clone sits a single nucleotide away, making a read error possible. The DNA for the CDR3 is TGTGCCAGCAGCCCGGGACACATCCAAGAGACCCAGTACTTC. Protein product: CASSPGHIQETQYF. The chain combines TRBV7-8 with TRBJ2-5; tentative D call: TRBD1 (6 bases). The CDR3 contains 14 residues. V dropped 5 bases and J dropped 1 base, with 11 bases sitting between them. Germline CDR1 reads SGHVS; CDR2 reads FQNEAQ.

The DNA for the CDR3 is TGTGCCAGCAGACCCGGGGTGGATGAAGCTTTCTTT. This codes for CASRPGVDEAFF. J is TRBJ1-1 and V is TRBV12-3 or TRBV12-4; D is undetermined. CDR3 size: 12 residues. The V gene lost 6 bases and the J gene lost 7 bases, with 12 bases spanning the gap.

This clonotype was counted at least ten times. For the CDR3, the DNA is TGTGCCAGCAGCCGGCGGACAGGGAGCTCCTACGAGCAGTACTTC. Amino acids: CASSRRTGSSYEQYF. The chain links TRBV14 to TRBJ2-7, with 8 bases aligning to TRBD1. The V segment lost 4 bases and the J segment 0 bases; nucleotides outside the gene matches: 5. CDR3 length: 15 residues. The germline CDR1 and CDR2 sequences are SGHDN and FVKESK.

V gene TRBV5-1 combines with J gene TRBJ2-5, with 9 bases fitting TRBD2. The junction had 4 bases not matched to a gene; V was cut back by 4 bases and J by 3 bases. The CDR3 extends over 14 amino acids. Germline CDR1 and CDR2: SGHRS and YFSETQ. CDR3 in amino acids: CASSTIAGEETQYF. As DNA, the CDR3 is TGCGCCAGCAGCACCATAGCGGGAGAAGAGACCCAGTACTTC. Full variable domain (remainder filled in from reference TRBV5-1 and TRBJ2-5): KAGVTQTPRYLIKTRGQQVTLSCSPISGHRSVSWYQQTPGQGLQFLFEYFSETQRNKGNFPGRFSGRQFSNSRSEMNVSTLELGDSALYLCASSTIAGEETQYFGPGTRLLVL.

Comment on this clonotype: A read error is possible here, since a much larger clone lies one base away. V is TRBV2 and J is TRBJ1-2; perhaps TRBD1 as D (5 bases). Germline V lookup: CDR1 SNHLY, CDR2 FYNNEI. There are 14 residues in the CDR3. The CDR3 protein is CASSLGRVGYGHTF. Here the CDR3 DNA reads TGTGCCAGCAGTTTAGGCAGGGTCGGCTATGGCCACACCTTC. Based on the CDR3 plus reference TRBV2 and TRBJ1-2, the full variable domain is EPEVTQTPSHQVTQMGQEVILRCVPISNHLYFYWYRQILGQKVEFLVSFYNNEISEKSEIFDDQFSVERPDGSNFTLKIRSTKLEDSAMYFCASSLGRVGYGHTFGSGTRLTVV.

There are many counts of this clonotype. The rearrangement links TRBV11-2 to TRBJ1-1; the D is unclear. Germline loops: CDR1 SGHAT, CDR2 FQNNGV. The CDR3 extends over 13 amino acids. The V gene lost 1 base and the J gene lost 7 bases, with 10 bases spanning the gap. In nucleotides, the CDR3 is TGTGCCAGCAGCTTAGGTGGCGGTTATGAAGCTTTCTTT. It encodes CASSLGGGYEAFF.

This chain uses TRBV2 with TRBJ1-1; D not resolved. The CDR3 runs 14 residues. V was trimmed by 4 bases and J by 1 base, leaving 10 bases between them. CDR1 is SNHLY and CDR2 is FYNNEI in the germline V gene. This CDR3 is CASSGIISNTEAFF. In nucleotides, the CDR3 is TGTGCCAGCAGTGGTATAATATCGAACACTGAAGCTTTCTTT.

About this clonotype: A junction end diverges from the germline sequence, so it may reflect a read error. The chain joins TRBV10-3 to TRBJ2-7; D is perhaps TRBD1 or TRBD2 (5 bases each). The CDR3 runs to 18 residues. CDR1 ENHRY and CDR2 SYGVKD come from the germline V gene. The CDR3: CASSYSLSRDDISYEQYF. CDR3 in DNA: TGTGCCAGCAGTTACTCACTTTCTCGGGACGATATCTCCTACGAGCAGTACTTC.

This clonotype was seen a handful of times. Given the absence of the conserved phenylalanine or tryptophan at the CDR3 end, a read error is likely. No DNA is shown, since the ends of the CDR3 on it are uncertain; the CDR3 is the one TCRdb lists. This rearrangement joins TRBV7-2 to TRBJ2-6; TRBD2, the D gene given by the table, was not confirmed from the DNA. Ends included, the CDR3 has 11 residues. CDR1 is SGHTA and CDR2 is FQGNSA in the germline V gene. The CDR3 reads CASSPGGQSTT.

The chain recombines TRBV7-2 with TRBJ1-4; TRBD1 is a possible D gene (6 bases). The germline gives CDR1 SGHTA, CDR2 FQGNSA. CDR3 length: 16 residues. The V end was cut by 1 base, the J end by 3 bases, with 12 bases between. CDR3 DNA sequence: TGTGCCAGCAGCTTAGGGGGGGCCTCACCTAATGAAAAACTGTTTTTT. Translated: CASSLGGASPNEKLFF.

There are many counts of this clonotype. This chain joins TRBV7-2 and TRBJ1-2; D is undetermined. The CDR3 covers 16 residues. Trimming took 5 bases from V and 8 from J, leaving 24 bases between them. Germline loops: CDR1 SGHTA, CDR2 FQGNSA. CDR3 DNA: TGTGCCAGCAGCCTGCTAGGTCCTCAACAAATTGAGGGCTACACCTTC. This sequence encodes CASSLLGPQQIEGYTF.

This clonotype occurred many times. The gene calls are TRBV24-1 and TRBJ2-7; D is perhaps TRBD1 or TRBD2 (5 bases each). Trimming cost V 2 bases and J 5 bases, with 9 bases left between them. The CDR3 is 13 amino acids. Germline lookup yields CDR1 KGHDR and CDR2 SFDVKD. CDR3 DNA sequence: TGTGCCACCAGTGATTCGGGACGGCACGAGCAGTACTTC. The encoded protein is CATSDSGRHEQYF.

This clonotype was picked up many times. This sequence joins TRBV15 and TRBJ2-7; 7 bases match TRBD2. CDR1 and CDR2 from the germline V gene are LNHNV and YYDKDF (reference sequence). V shed 1 base, J shed 4 bases, and the junction held 4 bases outside the gene matches. CDR3 size: 14 residues. The CDR3 sequence is CATSRGGGLYEQYF. CDR3 coding DNA: TGTGCCACCAGCAGAGGGGGGGGGTTGTACGAGCAGTACTTC.

The table lists this clonotype with many counts. This rearrangement joins TRBV20-1 to TRBJ2-7; D is unclear. The CDR3 sequence is 13 residues long. V was trimmed by 4 bases and J by 2 bases, leaving 12 bases between them. Looked up from germline, CDR1 is DFQATT and CDR2 is SNEGSKA (reference sequence). The DNA of the CDR3 is TGCAGTGCTAAAGATACTGAAACCTACGAGCAGTACTTC. The encoded protein is CSAKDTETYEQYF.

DNA of the CDR3: TGTGCCAGCAGCTTCATAGGGGGCCAAGATTCGAACACCGGGGAGCTGTTTTTT. It yields the protein CASSFIGGQDSNTGELFF. V is TRBV7-9 and J is TRBJ2-2; 7 nucleotides match TRBD1. V was pared by 3 bases and J by 0 bases, with 10 bases of the junction left unmatched. Germline V gene sequence: CDR1 SEHNR, CDR2 FQNEAQ (reference sequence). This CDR3 comprises 18 residues.

This clonotype was recorded at least ten times. V gene TRBV19 combines with J gene TRBJ2-7, with 8 positions matching TRBD2. Germline CDR1 is LNHDA and CDR2 is SQIVND (reference sequence). The CDR3 spans 16 residues. V lost 5 bases to trimming and J lost 5 bases; unmatched junction nucleotides: 14. This CDR3 is CASSPRRSGGPHEQYF. The CDR3 bases are TGTGCCAGTAGTCCACGGCGGAGCGGGGGCCCGCACGAGCAGTACTTC.

This clonotype was counted between two and nine times. A much larger clone is a single base away; this may be a read error. The chain couples TRBV14 to TRBJ1-1; D gene ambiguous. The germline CDR1 and CDR2 sequences are SGHDN and FVKESK. The CDR3 consists of 12 residues. Trimming removed 6 bases at V and 6 bases at J, with 11 bases between. CDR3 region: CASRQQGPEAFF. The CDR3 nucleotides read TGTGCCAGCAGGCAACAAGGTCCTGAAGCTTTCTTT. Full variable domain (rest looked up from reference TRBV14 and TRBJ1-1): EAGVTQFPSHSVIEKGQTVTLRCDPISGHDNLYWYRRVMGKEIKFLLHFVKESKQDESGMPNNRFLAERTGGTYSTLKVQPAELEDSGVYFCASRQQGPEAFFGQGTRLTVV.

This clonotype has a handful of counts. Written as DNA, the CDR3 is TGTGCCAGCAGCGTCGGGACAGGGCTCGAGCAGTACTTC. Translation: CASSVGTGLEQYF. The gene calls are TRBV7-2 and TRBJ2-7; 9 positions match TRBD1. The CDR3 is made up of 13 amino acids. From germline, CDR1 is SGHTA and CDR2 FQGNSA. V trimming: 5 bases; J trimming: 6 bases; junction bases outside the gene matches: 5.

This clonotype was counted between two and nine times. This chain links TRBV5-1 with TRBJ2-5, with 10 bases lining up with TRBD1. The CDR3 is 15 residues long. Looked up from germline, CDR1 is SGHRS and CDR2 is YFSETQ. With V trimmed by 4 bases and J by 2 bases, 5 bases remained unmatched. CDR3 in amino acids: CASSRTGGLQETQYF. CDR3 sequence (DNA): TGCGCCAGCAGCCGGACAGGGGGTCTACAAGAGACCCAGTACTTC.

V and J are TRBV12-3 or TRBV12-4 and TRBJ1-2; D call uncertain. Trimming took 6 bases from V and 3 from J, leaving 17 bases between them. This CDR3 is 15 amino acids long. In DNA, the CDR3 is TGTGCCAGCAGCCGAAAATCGGCCGGACACTATGGCTACACCTTC. Translation: CASSRKSAGHYGYTF.

V and J are TRBV20-1 and TRBJ2-6, with D possibly TRBD2 on 5 matching bases. The CDR3 covers 15 residues. Germline V gene lookup returns CDR1 DFQATT and CDR2 SNEGSKA (reference sequence). The V end lost 5 bases, the J end lost 0 bases, and 11 bases lay between the germline ends. The CDR3 spells CSAGAGNSGANVLTF. CDR3 bases: TGCAGTGCTGGAGCCGGGAACTCTGGGGCCAACGTCCTGACTTTC.

The chain couples TRBV12-3 or TRBV12-4 to TRBJ2-2, with D maybe TRBD1 (6 bases). V was pared by 5 bases and J by 3 bases, with 13 bases between. CDR3 length: 15 residues. CDR3 sequence (DNA): TGTGCCAGCAGTGCCCGGGACACAGACACCGGGGAGCTGTTTTTT. Its translation is CASSARDTDTGELFF.

The V call is TRBV25-1, the J call TRBJ2-5, with a possible D match to TRBD1 (6 bases). V dropped 6 bases and J dropped 5 bases, with 22 bases sitting between them. This CDR3 contains 16 residues. Per germline, CDR1 MGHDK and CDR2 SYGVNS. The CDR3 DNA sequence: TGTGCCAGCAGGAAACAGGGTAAACACGTCCGCGAGACCCAGTACTTC. As protein: CASRKQGKHVRETQYF.